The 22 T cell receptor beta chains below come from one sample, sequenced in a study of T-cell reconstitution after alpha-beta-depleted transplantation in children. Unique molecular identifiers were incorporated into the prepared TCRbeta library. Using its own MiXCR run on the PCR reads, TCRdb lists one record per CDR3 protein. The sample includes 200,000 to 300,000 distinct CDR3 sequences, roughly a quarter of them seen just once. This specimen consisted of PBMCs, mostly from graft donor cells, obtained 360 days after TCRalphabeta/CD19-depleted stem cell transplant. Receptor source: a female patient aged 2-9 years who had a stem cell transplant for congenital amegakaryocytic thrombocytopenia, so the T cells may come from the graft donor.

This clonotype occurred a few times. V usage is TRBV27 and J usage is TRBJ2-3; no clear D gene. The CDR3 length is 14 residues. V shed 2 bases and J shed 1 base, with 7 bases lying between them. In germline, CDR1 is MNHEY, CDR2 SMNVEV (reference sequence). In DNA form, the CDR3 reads TGTGCCAGCAGTTTAGTTTACGGCACAGATACGCAGTATTTT. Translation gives CASSLVYGTDTQYF.

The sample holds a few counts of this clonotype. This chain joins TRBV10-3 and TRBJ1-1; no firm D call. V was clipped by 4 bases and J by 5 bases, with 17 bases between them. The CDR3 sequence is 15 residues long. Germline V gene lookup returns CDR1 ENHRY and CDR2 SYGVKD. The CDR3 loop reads CAISGGEPRWTEAFF. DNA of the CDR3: TGTGCCATCAGTGGTGGGGAGCCCCGCTGGACTGAAGCTTTCTTT.

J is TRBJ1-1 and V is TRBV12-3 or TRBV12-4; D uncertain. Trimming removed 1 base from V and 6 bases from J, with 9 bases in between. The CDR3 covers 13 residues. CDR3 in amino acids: CASSLGGTSEAFF. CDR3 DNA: TGTGCCAGCAGTTTAGGGGGAACCTCTGAAGCTTTCTTT.

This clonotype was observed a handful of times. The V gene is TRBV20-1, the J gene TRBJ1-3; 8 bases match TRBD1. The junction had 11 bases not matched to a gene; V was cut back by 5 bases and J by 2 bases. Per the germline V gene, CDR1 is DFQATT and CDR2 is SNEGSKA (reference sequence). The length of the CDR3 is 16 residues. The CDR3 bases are TGCAGTGCTGGGGCCTCCCGGACAGGGCCTGGAAACACCATATATTTT. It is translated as CSAGASRTGPGNTIYF.

The CDR3 DNA reads as TGTGCCAGCAGTTTCACAGGTAGGATCACTGAAGCTTTCTTT. Its protein product is CASSFTGRITEAFF. V and J are TRBV12-3 or TRBV12-4 and TRBJ1-1, with D maybe TRBD1 (5 bases). This CDR3 comprises 14 residues. The V end was cut by 3 bases, the J end by 4 bases, with 12 bases between.

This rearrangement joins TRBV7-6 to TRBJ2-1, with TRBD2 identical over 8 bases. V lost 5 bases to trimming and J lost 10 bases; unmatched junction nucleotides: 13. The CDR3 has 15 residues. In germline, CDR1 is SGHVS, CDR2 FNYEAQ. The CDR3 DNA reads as TGTGCCAGCAGCCGGGGGGGGAACCTAGAGAAGGAGCAGTTCTTC. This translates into CASSRGGNLEKEQFF.

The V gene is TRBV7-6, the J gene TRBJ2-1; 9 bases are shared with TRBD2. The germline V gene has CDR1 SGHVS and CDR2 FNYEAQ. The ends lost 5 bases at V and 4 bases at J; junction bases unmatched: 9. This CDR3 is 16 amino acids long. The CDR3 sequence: CASSQLAGEQYNEQFF. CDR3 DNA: TGTGCCAGCAGCCAATTAGCGGGAGAACAATACAATGAGCAGTTCTTC.

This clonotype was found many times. The CDR3 loop is CASSPDRVNEQYF. The DNA of the CDR3 is TGTGCCAGCAGTCCAGACAGGGTCAACGAGCAGTACTTC. J is TRBJ2-7 and V is TRBV28; 7 positions match TRBD1. CDR1 is MDHEN, CDR2 SYDVKM, per germline. With 5 bases clipped from V and 5 bases from J, the junction kept 6 bases outside the gene matches. CDR3 length: 13 residues.

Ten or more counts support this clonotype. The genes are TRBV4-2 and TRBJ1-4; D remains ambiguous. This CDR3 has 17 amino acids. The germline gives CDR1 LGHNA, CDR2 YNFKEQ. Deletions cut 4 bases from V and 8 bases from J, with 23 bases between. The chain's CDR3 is CASSPQVPRGRGEKLFF. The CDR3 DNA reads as TGTGCCAGCAGCCCACAAGTACCCCGGGGTCGGGGAGAAAAACTGTTTTTT.

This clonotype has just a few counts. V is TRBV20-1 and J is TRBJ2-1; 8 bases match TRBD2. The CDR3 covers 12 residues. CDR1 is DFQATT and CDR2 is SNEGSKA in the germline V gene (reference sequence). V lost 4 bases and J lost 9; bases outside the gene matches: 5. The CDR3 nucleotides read TGCAGTGCTAATCGGGGGGGAGGTGAGCAGTTCTTC. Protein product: CSANRGGGEQFF.

The CDR3 protein is CASSLVGREDTIYF. As DNA, the CDR3 is TGTGCCAGCAGTTTAGTGGGACGGGAGGACACCATATATTTT. This sequence joins TRBV12-3 or TRBV12-4 and TRBJ1-3; a possible D gene is TRBD1 (5 bases). This CDR3 is 14 amino acids long. Trimming cost V 1 base and J 8 bases, with 12 bases left between them.

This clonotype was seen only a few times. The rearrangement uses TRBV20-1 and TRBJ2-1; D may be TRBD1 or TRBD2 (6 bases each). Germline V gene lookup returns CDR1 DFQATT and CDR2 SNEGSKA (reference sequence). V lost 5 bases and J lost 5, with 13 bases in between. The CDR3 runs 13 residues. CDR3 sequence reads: CSAGRGGHNEQFF. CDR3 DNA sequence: TGCAGTGCTGGCAGGGGAGGCCACAATGAGCAGTTCTTC.

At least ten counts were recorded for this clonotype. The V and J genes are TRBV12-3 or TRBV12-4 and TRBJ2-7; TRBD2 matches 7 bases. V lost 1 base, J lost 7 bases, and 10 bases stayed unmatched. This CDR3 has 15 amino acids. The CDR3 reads CASSLDVAGGREQYF. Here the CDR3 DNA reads TGTGCCAGCAGTTTAGATGTAGCGGGCGGCCGGGAGCAGTACTTC.

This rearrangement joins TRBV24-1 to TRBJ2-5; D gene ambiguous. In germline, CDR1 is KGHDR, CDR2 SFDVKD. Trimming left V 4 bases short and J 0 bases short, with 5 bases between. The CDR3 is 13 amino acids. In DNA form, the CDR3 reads TGTGCCACCAGTGACTACTACCAAGAGACCCAGTACTTC. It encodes CATSDYYQETQYF.

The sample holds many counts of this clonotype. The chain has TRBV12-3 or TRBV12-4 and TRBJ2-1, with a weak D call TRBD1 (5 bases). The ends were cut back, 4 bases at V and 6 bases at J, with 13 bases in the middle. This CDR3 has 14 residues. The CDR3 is CASSSGHFINEQFF. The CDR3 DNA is TGTGCCAGCAGTTCCGGACACTTCATCAATGAGCAGTTCTTC.

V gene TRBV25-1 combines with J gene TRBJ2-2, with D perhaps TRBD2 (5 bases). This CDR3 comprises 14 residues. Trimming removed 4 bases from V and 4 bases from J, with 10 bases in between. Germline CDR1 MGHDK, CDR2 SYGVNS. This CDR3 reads CASSARVGTGELFF. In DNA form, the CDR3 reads TGTGCCAGCAGTGCGAGGGTCGGCACCGGGGAGCTGTTTTTT.

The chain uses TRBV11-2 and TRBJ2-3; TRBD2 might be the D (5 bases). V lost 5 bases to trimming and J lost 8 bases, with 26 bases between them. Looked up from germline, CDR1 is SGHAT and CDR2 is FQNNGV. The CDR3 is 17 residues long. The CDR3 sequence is CASSGEPGKINLGTQYF. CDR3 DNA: TGTGCCAGCAGCGGGGAACCCGGGAAGATCAATCTTGGTACGCAGTATTTT.

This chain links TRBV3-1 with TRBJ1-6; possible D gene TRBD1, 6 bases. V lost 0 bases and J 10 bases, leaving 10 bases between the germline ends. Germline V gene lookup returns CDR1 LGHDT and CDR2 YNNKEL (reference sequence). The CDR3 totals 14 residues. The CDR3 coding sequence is TGTGCCAGCAGCCAAGAAGGCAGGGGCTCACCCCTCCACTTT. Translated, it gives CASSQEGRGSPLHF.

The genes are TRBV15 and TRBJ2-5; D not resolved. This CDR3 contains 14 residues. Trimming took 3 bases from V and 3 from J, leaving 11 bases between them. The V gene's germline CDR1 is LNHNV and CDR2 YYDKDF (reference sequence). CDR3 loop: CATSRTLKEETQYF. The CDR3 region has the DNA TGTGCCACCAGCAGGACTTTAAAGGAAGAGACCCAGTACTTC.

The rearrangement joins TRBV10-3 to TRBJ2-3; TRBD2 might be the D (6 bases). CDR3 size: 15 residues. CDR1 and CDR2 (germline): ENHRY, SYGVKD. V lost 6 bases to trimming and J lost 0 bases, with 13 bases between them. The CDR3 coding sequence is TGTGCCATCAGCCCAGGCGGGATCAGCACAGATACGCAGTATTTT. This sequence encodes CAISPGGISTDTQYF.

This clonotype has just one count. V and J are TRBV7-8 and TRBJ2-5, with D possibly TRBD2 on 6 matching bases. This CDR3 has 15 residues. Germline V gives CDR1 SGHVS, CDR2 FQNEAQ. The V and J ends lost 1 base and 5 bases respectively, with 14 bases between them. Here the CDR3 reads CASSLGTSFWETQYF. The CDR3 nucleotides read TGTGCCAGCAGCTTAGGCACTAGCTTCTGGGAGACCCAGTACTTC. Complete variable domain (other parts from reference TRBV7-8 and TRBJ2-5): GAGVSQSPRYKVAKRGQDVALRCDPISGHVSLFWYQQALGQGPEFLTYFQNEAQLDKSGLPSDRFFAERPEGSVSTLKIQRTQQEDSAVYLCASSLGTSFWETQYFGPGTRLLVL.

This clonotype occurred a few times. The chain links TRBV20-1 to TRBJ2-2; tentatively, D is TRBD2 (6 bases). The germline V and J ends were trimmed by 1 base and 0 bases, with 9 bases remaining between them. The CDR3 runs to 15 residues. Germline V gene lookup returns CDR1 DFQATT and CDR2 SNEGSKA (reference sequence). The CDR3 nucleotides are TGCAGTGCTAGAGTGGCGGGGTCGAACACCGGGGAGCTGTTTTTT. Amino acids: CSARVAGSNTGELFF.